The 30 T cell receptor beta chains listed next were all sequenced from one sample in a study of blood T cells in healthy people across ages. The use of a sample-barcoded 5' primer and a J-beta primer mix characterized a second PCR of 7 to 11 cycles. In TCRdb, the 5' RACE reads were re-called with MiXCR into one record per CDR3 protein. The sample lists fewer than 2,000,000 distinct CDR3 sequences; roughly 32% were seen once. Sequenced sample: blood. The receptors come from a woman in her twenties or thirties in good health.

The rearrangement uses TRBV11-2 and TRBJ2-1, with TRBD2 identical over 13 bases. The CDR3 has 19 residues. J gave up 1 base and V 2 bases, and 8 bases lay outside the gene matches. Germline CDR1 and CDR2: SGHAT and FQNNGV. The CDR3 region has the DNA TGTGCCAGCAGCTTACTCCCCGGACTAGCGGGAGTTTCCTACAATGAGCAGTTCTTC. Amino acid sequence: CASSLLPGLAGVSYNEQFF.

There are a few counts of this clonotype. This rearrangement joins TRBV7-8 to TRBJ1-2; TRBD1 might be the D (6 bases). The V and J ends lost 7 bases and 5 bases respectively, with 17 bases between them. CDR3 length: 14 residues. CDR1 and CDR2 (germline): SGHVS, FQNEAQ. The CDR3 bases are TGTGCCAGCAATGGGGGCGGGGGGACTTATGGCTACACCTTC. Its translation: CASNGGGGTYGYTF.

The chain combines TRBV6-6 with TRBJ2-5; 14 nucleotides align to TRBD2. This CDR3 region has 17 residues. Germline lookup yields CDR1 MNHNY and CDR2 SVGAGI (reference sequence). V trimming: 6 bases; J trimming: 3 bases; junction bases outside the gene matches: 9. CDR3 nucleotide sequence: TGTGCCAGCAGCTCTGCGGGACTAGCGGGGGCTAAAGAGACCCAGTACTTC. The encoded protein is CASSSAGLAGAKETQYF.

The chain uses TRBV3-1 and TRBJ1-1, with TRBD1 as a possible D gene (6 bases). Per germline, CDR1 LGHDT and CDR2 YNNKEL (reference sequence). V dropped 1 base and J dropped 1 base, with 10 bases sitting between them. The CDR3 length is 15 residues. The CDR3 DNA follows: TGTGCCAGCAGCCAAGGGACAGTAGCGAACACTGAAGCTTTCTTT. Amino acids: CASSQGTVANTEAFF.

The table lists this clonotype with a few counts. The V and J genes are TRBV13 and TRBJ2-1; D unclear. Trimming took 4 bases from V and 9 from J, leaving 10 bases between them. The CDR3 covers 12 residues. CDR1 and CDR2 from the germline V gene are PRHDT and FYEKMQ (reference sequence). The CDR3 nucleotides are TGTGCCAGCAGCTCCGGACGGGTTGAGCAGTTCTTC. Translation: CASSSGRVEQFF. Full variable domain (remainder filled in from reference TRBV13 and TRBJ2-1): AAGVIQSPRHLIKEKRETATLKCYPIPRHDTVYWYQQGPGQDPQFLISFYEKMQSDKGSIPDRFSAQQFSDYHSELNMSSLELGDSALYFCASSSGRVEQFFGPGTRLTVL.

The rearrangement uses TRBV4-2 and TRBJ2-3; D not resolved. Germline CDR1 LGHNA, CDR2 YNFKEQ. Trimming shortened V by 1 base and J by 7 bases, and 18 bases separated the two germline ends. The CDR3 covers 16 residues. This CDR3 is CASSQATLDPWNTQYF. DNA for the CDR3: TGTGCCAGCAGCCAAGCTACCCTAGATCCATGGAATACGCAGTATTTT.

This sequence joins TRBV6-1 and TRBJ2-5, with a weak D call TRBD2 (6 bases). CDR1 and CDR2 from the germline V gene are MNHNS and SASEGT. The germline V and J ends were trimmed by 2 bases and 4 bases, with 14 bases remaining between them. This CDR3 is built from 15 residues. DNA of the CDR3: TGTGCCAGCAGTGAAAGGTGGCGGGAAGGAGAGACCCAGTACTTC. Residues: CASSERWREGETQYF.

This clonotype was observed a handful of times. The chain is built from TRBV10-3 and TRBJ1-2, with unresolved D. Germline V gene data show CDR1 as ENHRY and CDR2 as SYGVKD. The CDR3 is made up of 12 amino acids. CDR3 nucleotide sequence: TGTGGGGGTGTAGGAGTCGGGTATGGCTACACCTTC. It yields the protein CGGVGVGYGYTF.

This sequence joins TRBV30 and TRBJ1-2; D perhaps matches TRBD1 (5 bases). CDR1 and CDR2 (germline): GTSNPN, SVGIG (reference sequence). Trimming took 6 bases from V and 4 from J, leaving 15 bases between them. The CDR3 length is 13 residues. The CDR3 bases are TGTGCCTGTTCGGGCAGGGAGGGCTATGGCTACACCTTC. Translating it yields CACSGREGYGYTF.

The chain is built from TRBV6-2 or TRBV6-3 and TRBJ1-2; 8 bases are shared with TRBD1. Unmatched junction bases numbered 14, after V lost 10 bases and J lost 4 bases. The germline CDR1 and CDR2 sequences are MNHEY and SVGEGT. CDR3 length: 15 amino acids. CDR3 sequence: CATDRGRSSGYGYTF. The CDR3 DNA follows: TGTGCCACCGACAGGGGCCGCTCGTCGGGCTATGGCTACACCTTC.

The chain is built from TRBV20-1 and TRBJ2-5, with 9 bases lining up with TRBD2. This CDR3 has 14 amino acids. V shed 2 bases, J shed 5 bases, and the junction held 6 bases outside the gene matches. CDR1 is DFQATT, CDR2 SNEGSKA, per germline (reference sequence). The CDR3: CSARSLAGRETQYF. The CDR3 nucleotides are TGCAGTGCTAGAAGCCTAGCGGGGCGGGAGACCCAGTACTTC.

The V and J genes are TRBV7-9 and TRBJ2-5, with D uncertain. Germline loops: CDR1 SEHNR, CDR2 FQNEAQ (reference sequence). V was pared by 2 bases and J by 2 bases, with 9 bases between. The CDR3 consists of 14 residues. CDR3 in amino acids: CASSLLRRQETQYF. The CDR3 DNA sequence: TGTGCCAGCAGCTTATTAAGGCGGCAAGAGACCCAGTACTTC. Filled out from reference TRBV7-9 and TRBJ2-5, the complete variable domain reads DTGVSQNPRHKITKRGQNVTFRCDPISEHNRLYWYRQTLGQGPEFLTYFQNEAQLEKSRLLSDRFSAERPKGSFSTLEIQRTEQGDSAMYLCASSLLRRQETQYFGPGTRLLVL.

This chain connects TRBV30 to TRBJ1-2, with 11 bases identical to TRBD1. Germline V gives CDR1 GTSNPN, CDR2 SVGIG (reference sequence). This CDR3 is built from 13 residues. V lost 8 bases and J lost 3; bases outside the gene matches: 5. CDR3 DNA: TGTGCCGGCCGGACAGGGGGCCACTATGGCTACACCTTC. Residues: CAGRTGGHYGYTF.

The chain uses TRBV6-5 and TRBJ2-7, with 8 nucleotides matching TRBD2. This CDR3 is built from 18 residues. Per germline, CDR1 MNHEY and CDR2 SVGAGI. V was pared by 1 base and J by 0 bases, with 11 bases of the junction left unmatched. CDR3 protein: CASSYYSTTSGPSYEQYF. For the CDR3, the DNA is TGTGCCAGCAGTTACTATTCAACTACTAGCGGCCCCTCCTACGAGCAGTACTTC.

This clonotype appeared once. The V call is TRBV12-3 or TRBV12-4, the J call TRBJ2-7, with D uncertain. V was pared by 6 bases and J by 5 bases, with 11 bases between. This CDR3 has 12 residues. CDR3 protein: CASSGPSDEQYF. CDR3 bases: TGTGCCAGCAGCGGACCGTCTGACGAGCAGTACTTC.

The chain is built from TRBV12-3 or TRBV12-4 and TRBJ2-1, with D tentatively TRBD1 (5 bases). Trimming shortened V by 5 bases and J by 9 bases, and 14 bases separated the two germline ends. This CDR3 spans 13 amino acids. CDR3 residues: CASSPQGHFEQFF. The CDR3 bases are TGTGCCAGCAGTCCCCAAGGACATTTTGAGCAGTTCTTC.

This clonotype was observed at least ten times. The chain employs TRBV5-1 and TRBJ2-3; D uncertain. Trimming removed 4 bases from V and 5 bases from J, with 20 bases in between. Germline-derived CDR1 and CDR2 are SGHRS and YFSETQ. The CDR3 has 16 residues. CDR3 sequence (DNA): TGCGCCAGCAGCATGGACCGCCCTCTTAACGGAGATACGCAGTATTTT. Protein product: CASSMDRPLNGDTQYF. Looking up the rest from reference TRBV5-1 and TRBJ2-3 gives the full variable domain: KAGVTQTPRYLIKTRGQQVTLSCSPISGHRSVSWYQQTPGQGLQFLFEYFSETQRNKGNFPGRFSGRQFSNSRSEMNVSTLELGDSALYLCASSMDRPLNGDTQYFGPGTRLTVL.

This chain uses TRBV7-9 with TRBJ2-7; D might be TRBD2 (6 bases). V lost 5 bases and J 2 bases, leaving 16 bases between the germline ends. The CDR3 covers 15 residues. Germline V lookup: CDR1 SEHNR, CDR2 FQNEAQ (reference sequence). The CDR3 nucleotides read TGTGCCAGCAGCACAACCGGGACTGACGCCTACGAGCAGTACTTC. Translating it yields CASSTTGTDAYEQYF.

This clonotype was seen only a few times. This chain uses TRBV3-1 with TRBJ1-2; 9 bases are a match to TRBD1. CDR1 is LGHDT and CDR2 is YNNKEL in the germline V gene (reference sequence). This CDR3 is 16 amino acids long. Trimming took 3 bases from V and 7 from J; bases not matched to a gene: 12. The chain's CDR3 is CASSQGVMGTGFGYTF. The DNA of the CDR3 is TGTGCCAGCAGCCAGGGGGTAATGGGGACAGGGTTTGGCTACACCTTC. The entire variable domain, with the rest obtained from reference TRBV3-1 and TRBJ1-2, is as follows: DTAVSQTPKYLVTQMGNDKSIKCEQNLGHDTMYWYKQDSKKFLKIMFSYNNKELIINETVPNRFSPKSPDKAHLNLHINSLELGDSAVYFCASSQGVMGTGFGYTFGSGTRLTVV.

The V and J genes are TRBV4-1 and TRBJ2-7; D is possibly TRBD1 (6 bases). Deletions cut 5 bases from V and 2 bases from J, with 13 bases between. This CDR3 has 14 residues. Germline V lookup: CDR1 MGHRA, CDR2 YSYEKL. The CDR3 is CASSESTGTYEQYF. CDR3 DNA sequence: TGCGCCAGCAGCGAGTCGACAGGCACCTACGAGCAGTACTTC.

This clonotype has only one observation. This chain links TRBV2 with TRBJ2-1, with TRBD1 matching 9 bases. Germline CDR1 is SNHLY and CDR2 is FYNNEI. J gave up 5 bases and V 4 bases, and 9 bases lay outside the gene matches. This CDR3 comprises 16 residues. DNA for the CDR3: TGTGCCAGCAGTGGTCTGGGACAGGGTAAGGACAATGAGCAGTTCTTC. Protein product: CASSGLGQGKDNEQFF.

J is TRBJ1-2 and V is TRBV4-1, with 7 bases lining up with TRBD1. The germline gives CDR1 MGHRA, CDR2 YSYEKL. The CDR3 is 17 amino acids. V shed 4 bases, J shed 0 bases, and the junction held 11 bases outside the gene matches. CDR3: CASSRTPGQKTNYGYTF. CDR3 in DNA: TGCGCCAGCAGCCGCACCCCGGGACAGAAAACTAACTATGGCTACACCTTC.

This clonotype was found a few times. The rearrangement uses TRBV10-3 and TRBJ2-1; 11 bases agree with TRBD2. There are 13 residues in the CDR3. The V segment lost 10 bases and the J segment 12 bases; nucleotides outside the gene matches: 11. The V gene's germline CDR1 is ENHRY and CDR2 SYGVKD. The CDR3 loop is CASGTSGSLGQFF. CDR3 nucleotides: TGTGCCAGCGGGACTAGCGGCTCCTTGGGGCAGTTCTTC.

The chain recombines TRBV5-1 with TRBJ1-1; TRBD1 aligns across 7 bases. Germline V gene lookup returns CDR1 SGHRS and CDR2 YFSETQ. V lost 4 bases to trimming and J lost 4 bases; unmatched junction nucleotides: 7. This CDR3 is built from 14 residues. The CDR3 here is CASSTYRGSTEAFF. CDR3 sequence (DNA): TGCGCCAGCAGCACCTACAGGGGTTCCACTGAAGCTTTCTTT.

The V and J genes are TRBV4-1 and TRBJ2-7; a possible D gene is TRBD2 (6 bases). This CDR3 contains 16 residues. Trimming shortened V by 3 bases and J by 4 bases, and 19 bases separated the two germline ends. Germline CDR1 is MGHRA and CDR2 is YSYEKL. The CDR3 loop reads CASSQGGRITGYEQYF. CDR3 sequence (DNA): TGCGCCAGCAGCCAGGGGGGACGGATCACTGGGTACGAGCAGTACTTC.

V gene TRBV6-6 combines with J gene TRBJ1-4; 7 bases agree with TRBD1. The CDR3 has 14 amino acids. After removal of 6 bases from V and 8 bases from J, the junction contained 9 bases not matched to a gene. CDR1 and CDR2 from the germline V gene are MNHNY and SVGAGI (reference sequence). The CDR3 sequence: CASRGGQMQEKLFF. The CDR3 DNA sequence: TGTGCCAGCAGGGGGGGACAGATGCAGGAAAAACTGTTTTTT.

CDR3 sequence reads: CSARDPREYYEQYF. The CDR3 DNA reads TGCAGTGCTAGAGATCCCAGGGAATACTACGAGCAGTACTTC. The chain uses TRBV20-1 and TRBJ2-4; weak D call: TRBD1 (5 bases). The better agreement between TRBJ2-7 and the DNA end casts doubt on the J call. CDR1 is DFQATT and CDR2 is SNEGSKA in the germline V gene (reference sequence). The CDR3 spans 14 residues.

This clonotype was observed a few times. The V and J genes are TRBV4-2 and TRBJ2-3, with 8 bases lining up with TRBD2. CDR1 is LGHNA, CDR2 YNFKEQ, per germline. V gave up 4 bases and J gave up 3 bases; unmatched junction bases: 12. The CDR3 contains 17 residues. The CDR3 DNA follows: TGTGCCAGCAGCCCCGCCCTTTTGCGGGAGGTAACAGATACGCAGTATTTT. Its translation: CASSPALLREVTDTQYF.

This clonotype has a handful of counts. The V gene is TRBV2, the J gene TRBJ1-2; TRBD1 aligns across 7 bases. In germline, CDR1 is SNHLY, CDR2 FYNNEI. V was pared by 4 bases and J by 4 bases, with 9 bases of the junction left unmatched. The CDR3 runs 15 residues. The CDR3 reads CASSGGDSFTYGYTF. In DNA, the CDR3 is TGTGCCAGCAGTGGGGGGGACAGTTTCACCTATGGCTACACCTTC.

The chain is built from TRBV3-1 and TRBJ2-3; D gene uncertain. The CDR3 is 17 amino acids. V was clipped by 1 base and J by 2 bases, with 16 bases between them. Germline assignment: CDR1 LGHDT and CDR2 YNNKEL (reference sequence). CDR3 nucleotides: TGTGCCAGCAGCCAAGGGAAGTTCCAGGCCATCACAGATACGCAGTATTTT. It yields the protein CASSQGKFQAITDTQYF.